The table lists the clone carrying this T cell receptor (beta chain) with a count of one. The antigen is undetermined. This specimen comes from a study of shared clonotypes between healthy human individuals. Once extracted for a subset, genomic DNA was divided evenly among several immunoSEQ plates. Some clones are missing from TCRdb's copy, which holds only in-frame ones; the method was immunoSEQ multiplex PCR. The repertoire has some 380,000 clones, 90% to 97% of them found once; the top ten carry less than 0.35%. The study, taken as a whole, reports: As a rule, naive subsets had a larger estimated richness than memory subsets.

The V gene end was trimmed by 3 bases and the J gene end by 2 bases; junction bases not matched to a gene: 4. The CDR3 sequence is 16 residues long. Germline values: CDR1 KGHSH, CDR2 LQKENI. The TCR was taken from a man aged 30-40 years in good health. The sequenced sample consisted of memory CD8+ T cells sorted from blood. Subset noted: CD45RO+ cells pooled with CCR7-negative TemRA cells. The rearrangement uses TRBV18 and TRBJ1-3; 10 bases match TRBD1. The CDR3 region is CASSPAGTGAGNTIYF. The CDR3 region has the DNA TGTGCCAGCTCACCGGCCGGGACAGGGGCTGGAAACACCATATATTTT. Supplemented by reference TRBV18 and TRBJ1-3, the full variable domain reads NAGVMQNPRHLVRRRGQEARLRCSPMKGHSHVYWYRQLPEEGLKFMVYLQKENIIDESGMPKERFSAEFPKEGPSILRIQQVVRGDSAAYFCASSPAGTGAGNTIYFGEGSWLTVV.